One sample yielded the 5 T cell receptor beta chains listed below, sequenced in a study of cytomegalovirus exposure and HLA in healthy donors. The PCR ran on 60 Vbeta and 13 Jbeta primers. Sequencing was performed with immunoSEQ multiplex PCR; in TCRdb, only in-frame clones are kept and a portion is missing. The sample includes 95,000 to 130,000 clones, around 60% seen only once; the top ten take roughly 9.7%. Sequencing was carried out using PBMCs. The receptors were gathered from a woman aged 40-49 years in good health and CMV-seropositive.

This clone was counted a few times. The rearrangement links TRBV5-1 to TRBJ2-5, with 9 nucleotides matching TRBD1. The J call may be in error: the DNA end matches TRBJ2-7 better. This CDR3 region has 15 residues. CDR1 is SGHRS, CDR2 YFSETQ, per germline. This CDR3 reads CASSSTRDREDEQYF. The CDR3 DNA reads as TGCGCCAGCAGCTCAACCCGGGACAGGGAAGACGAGCAGTACTTC.

V and J are TRBV11-3 and TRBJ1-1; D is uncertain. V lost 3 bases and J 4 bases, leaving 12 bases between the germline ends. The CDR3 has 14 residues. CDR1 is SGHNT, CDR2 YENEEA, per germline. The CDR3: CASSFSEGSTEAFF. CDR3 coding DNA: TGTGCCAGCAGCTTTTCCGAGGGCAGCACTGAAGCTTTCTTT.

V is TRBV25-1 and J is TRBJ1-5; maybe TRBD1 (6 bases). The V end lost 6 bases, the J end lost 1 base, and 7 bases lay between the germline ends. CDR1 MGHDK and CDR2 SYGVNS come from the germline V gene. This CDR3 comprises 13 residues. Here the CDR3 reads CASRQGSNQPQHF. As DNA, the CDR3 is TGTGCCAGCAGGCAGGGGAGCAATCAGCCCCAGCATTTT.

The rearrangement links TRBV6-1 to TRBJ2-3; 7 bases align to TRBD1. This CDR3 region has 14 residues. With V trimmed by 1 base and J by 7 bases, 5 bases remained unmatched. Germline loops: CDR1 MNHNS, CDR2 SASEGT. The CDR3 sequence is CASSEGPGGNTQYF. The CDR3 nucleotides are TGTGCCAGCAGTGAAGGCCCAGGGGGAAATACGCAGTATTTT.

This clone was seen more than once but under ten times. This chain connects TRBV9 to TRBJ2-7; tentative D call: TRBD1 (6 bases). The CDR3 loop spans 15 amino acids. Germline V gene lookup returns CDR1 SGDLS and CDR2 YYNGEE. Trimming left V 2 bases short and J 3 bases short, with 15 bases between. The CDR3 nucleotides are TGTGCCAGCAGCGTGTCCGGGACAAGGGGCTACGAGCAGTACTTC. Protein product: CASSVSGTRGYEQYF.